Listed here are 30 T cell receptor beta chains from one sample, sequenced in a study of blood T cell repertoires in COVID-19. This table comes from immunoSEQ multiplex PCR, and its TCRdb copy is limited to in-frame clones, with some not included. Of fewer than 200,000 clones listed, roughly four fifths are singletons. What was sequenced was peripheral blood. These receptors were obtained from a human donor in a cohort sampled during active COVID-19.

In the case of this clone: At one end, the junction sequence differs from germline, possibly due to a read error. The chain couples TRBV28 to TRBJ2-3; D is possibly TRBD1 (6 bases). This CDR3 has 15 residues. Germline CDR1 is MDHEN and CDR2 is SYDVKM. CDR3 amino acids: CVIRPMGANTDTQYF. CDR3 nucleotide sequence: TGCGTCATTCGTCCCATGGGGGCGAACACAGATACGCAGTATTTT.

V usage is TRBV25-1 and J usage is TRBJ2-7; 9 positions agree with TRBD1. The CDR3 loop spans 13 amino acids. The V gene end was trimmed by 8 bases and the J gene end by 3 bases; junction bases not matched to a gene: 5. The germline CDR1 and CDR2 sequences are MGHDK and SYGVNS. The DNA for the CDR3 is TGTGCCAGCCGGGACAGGGAACTCTACGAGCAGTACTTC. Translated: CASRDRELYEQYF.

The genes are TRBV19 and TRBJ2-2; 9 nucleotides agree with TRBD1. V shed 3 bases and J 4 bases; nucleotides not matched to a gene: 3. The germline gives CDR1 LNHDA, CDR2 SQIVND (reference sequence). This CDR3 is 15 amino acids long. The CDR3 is CASSITGGFTGELFF. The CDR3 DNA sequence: TGTGCCAGTAGTATTACAGGGGGCTTCACCGGGGAGCTGTTTTTT. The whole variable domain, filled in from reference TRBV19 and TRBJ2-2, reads DGGITQSPKYLFRKEGQNVTLSCEQNLNHDAMYWYRQDPGQGLRLIYYSQIVNDFQKGDIAEGYSVSREKKESFPLTVTSAQKNPTAFYLCASSITGGFTGELFFGEGSRLTVL.

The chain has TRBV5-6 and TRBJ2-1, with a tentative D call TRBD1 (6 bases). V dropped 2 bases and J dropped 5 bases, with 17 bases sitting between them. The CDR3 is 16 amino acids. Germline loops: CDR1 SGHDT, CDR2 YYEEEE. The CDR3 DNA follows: TGTGCCAGCAGCTTCTGGACAGTCCCCGATCACAATGAGCAGTTCTTC. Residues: CASSFWTVPDHNEQFF.

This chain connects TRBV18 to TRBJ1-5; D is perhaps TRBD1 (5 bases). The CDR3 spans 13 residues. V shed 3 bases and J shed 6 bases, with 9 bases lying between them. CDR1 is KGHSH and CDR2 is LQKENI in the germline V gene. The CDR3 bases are TGTGCCAGCTCACCCTCCGGGGGTCAGCCCCAGCATTTT. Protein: CASSPSGGQPQHF.

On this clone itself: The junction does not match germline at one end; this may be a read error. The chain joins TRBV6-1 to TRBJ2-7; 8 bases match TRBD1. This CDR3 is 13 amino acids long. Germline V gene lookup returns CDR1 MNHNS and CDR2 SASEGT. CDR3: CASSETFRDRFFF. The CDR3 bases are TGTGCCAGCAGTGAAACTTTTCGGGACAGGTTCTTCTTC.

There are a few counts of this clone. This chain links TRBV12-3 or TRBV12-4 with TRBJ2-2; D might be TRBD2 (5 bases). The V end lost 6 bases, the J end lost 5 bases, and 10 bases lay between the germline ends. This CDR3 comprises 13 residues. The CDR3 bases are TGTGCCAGCAGGATCCGCGGGACCGGGGAGCTGTTTTTT. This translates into CASRIRGTGELFF.

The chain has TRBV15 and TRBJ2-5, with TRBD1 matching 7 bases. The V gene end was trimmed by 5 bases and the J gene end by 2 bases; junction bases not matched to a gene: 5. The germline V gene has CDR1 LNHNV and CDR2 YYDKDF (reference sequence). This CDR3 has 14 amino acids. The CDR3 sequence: CATSLGQEQETQYF. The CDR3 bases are TGTGCCACCAGCCTCGGACAGGAACAAGAGACCCAGTACTTC.

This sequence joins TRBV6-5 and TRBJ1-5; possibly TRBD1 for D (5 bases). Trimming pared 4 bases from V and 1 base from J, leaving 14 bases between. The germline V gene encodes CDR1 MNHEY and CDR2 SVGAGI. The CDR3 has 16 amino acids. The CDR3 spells CASSSLTEWSNQPQHF. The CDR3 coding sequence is TGTGCCAGCAGTTCTTTGACAGAATGGAGCAATCAGCCCCAGCATTTT.

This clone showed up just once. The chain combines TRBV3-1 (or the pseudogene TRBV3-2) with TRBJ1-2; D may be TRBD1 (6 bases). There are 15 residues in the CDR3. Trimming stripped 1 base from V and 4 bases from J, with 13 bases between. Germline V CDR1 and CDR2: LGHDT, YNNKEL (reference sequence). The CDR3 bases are TGTGCCAGCAGCCAAGGGGGGGGCTGGACCTATGGCTACACCTTC. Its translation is CASSQGGGWTYGYTF.

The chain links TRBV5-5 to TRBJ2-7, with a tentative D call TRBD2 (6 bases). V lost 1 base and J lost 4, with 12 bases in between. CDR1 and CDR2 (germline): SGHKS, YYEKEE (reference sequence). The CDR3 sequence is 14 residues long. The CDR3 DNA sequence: TGTGCCAGCAGCTTGCCGGGGGTCGAGTACGAGCAGTACTTC. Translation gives CASSLPGVEYEQYF.

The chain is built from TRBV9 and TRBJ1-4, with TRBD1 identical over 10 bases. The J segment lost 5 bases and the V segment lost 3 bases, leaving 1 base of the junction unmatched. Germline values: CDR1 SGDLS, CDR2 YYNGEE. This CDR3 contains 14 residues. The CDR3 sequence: CASSGTGGNEKLFF. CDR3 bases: TGTGCCAGCAGCGGGACAGGGGGGAATGAAAAACTGTTTTTT.

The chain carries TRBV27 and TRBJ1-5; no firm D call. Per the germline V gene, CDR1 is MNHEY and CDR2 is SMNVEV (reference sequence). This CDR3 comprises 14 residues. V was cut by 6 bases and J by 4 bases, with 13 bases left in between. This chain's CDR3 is CASSPFRTNQPQHF. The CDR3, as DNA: TGTGCCAGCAGCCCGTTCAGGACTAATCAGCCCCAGCATTTT.

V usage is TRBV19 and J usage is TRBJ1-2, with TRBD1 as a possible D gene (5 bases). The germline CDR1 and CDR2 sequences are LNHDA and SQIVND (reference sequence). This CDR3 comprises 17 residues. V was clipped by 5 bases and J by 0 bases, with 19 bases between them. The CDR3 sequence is CASSLGAGFDTNYGYTF. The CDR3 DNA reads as TGTGCCAGTAGTCTAGGGGCCGGCTTCGACACTAACTATGGCTACACCTTC.

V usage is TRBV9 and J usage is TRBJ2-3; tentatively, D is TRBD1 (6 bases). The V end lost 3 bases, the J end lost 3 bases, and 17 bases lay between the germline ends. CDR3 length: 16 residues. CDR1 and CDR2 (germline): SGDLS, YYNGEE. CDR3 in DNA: TGTGCCAGCAGCGCCAACAGGGAAATGGGGACAGATACGCAGTATTTT. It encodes CASSANREMGTDTQYF.

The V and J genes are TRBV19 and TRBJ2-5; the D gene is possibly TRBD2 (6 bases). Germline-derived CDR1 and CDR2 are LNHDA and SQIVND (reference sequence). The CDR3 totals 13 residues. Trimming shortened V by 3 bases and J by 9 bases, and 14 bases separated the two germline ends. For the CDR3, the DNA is TGTGCCAGTAGTATTACACTTTGGAGGGCCCAGTACTTC. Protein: CASSITLWRAQYF.

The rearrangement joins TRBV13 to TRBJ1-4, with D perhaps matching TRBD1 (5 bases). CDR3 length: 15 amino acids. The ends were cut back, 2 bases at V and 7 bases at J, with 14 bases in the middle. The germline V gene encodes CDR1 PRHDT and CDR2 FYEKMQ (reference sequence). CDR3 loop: CASSLRGGGLEKLFF. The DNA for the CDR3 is TGTGCCAGCAGCTTAAGGGGAGGAGGGCTTGAAAAACTGTTTTTT.

In DNA form, the CDR3 reads TGTGCCAGCAGCGCCCGGGTTCAACAAGAGACCCAGTACTTC. Protein sequence: CASSARVQQETQYF. The chain uses TRBV6-7 and TRBJ2-5; D is undetermined. TRBV6-7 is given ORF status, its function remaining uncertain. The CDR3 runs 14 residues. Trimming took off 6 bases at V and 2 bases at J, with 13 bases between the two ends.

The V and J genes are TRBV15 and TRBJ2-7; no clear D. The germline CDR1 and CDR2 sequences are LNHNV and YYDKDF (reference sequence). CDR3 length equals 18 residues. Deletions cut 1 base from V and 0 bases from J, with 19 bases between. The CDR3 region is CATSRGSGSAFRSYEQYF. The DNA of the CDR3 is TGTGCCACCAGCAGAGGCTCCGGGTCAGCCTTCCGCTCCTACGAGCAGTACTTC.

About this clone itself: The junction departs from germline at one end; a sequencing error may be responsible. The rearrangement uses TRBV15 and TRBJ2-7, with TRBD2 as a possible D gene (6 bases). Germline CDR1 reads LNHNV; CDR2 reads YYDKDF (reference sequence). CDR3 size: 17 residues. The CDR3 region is CATSGRLGVGGTYEQYF. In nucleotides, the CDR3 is TGTGCCACCAGCGGACGCCTTGGTGTAGGAGGGACCTACGAACAGTACTTC. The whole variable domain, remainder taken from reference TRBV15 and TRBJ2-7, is DAMVIQNPRYQVTQFGKPVTLSCSQTLNHNVMYWYQQKSSQAPKLLFHYYDKDFNNEADTPDNFQSRRPNTSFCFLDIRSPGLGDTAMYLCATSGRLGVGGTYEQYFGPGTRLTVT.

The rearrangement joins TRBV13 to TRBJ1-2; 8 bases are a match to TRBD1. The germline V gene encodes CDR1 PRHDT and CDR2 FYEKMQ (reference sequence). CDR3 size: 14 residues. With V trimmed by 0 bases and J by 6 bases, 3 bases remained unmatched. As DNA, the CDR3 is TGTGCCAGCAGCTTAGGCAGGGGGCGCGATGGCTACACCTTC. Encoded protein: CASSLGRGRDGYTF.

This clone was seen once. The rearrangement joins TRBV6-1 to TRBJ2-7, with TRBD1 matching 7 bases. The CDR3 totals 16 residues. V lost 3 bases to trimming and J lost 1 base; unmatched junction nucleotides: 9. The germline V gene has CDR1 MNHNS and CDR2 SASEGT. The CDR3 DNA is TGTGCCAGCAGTGAGGACAGGTTTCCTTCTTCCTACGAGCAGTACTTC. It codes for CASSEDRFPSSYEQYF.

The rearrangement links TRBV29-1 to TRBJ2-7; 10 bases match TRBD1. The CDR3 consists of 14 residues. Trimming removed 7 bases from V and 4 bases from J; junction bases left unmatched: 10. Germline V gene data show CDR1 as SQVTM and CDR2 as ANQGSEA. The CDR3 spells CSARAGTGVYEQYF. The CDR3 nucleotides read TGCAGCGCTCGTGCCGGGACAGGGGTATACGAGCAGTACTTC.

The CDR3 coding sequence is TGTGCCAGCAGCGAAAAGACAGCCGACAATTCACCCCTCCACTTT. Translation gives CASSEKTADNSPLHF. This chain links TRBV9 with TRBJ1-6; maybe TRBD1 (5 bases). This CDR3 region has 15 residues. From germline, CDR1 is SGDLS and CDR2 YYNGEE. The V and J ends lost 3 bases and 7 bases respectively, with 14 bases between them.

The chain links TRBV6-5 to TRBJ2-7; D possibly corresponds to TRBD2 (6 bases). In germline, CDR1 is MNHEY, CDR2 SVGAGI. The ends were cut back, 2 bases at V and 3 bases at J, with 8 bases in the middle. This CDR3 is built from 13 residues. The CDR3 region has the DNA TGTGCCAGCAGTTACCGGCGGGACTACGAGCAGTACTTC. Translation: CASSYRRDYEQYF.

The CDR3 bases are TGCGCCAGCAGACAAAGTAGACAGGGGACCTCCTACGAGCAGTACTTC. Translating gives CASRQSRQGTSYEQYF. V gene TRBV5-1 combines with J gene TRBJ2-7, with 8 bases that match TRBD1. The germline V gene has CDR1 SGHRS and CDR2 YFSETQ. This CDR3 has 16 amino acids. V shed 5 bases, J shed 0 bases, and the junction held 10 bases outside the gene matches.

CDR3 DNA: TGCGCCAGCAGCTTGGCACAGGGGGACTCATCTAATGAAAAACTGTTTTTT. This codes for CASSLAQGDSSNEKLFF. The J gene is TRBJ1-4, the V gene TRBV5-1, with 8 bases that match TRBD1. The CDR3 loop spans 17 amino acids. The germline gives CDR1 SGHRS, CDR2 YFSETQ. V lost 0 bases, J lost 3 bases, and 7 bases stayed unmatched.

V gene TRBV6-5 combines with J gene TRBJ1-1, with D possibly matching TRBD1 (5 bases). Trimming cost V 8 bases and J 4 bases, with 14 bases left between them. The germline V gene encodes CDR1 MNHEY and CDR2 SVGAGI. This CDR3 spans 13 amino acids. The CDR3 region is CASHSSRVTEAFF. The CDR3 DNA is TGTGCCAGCCATTCCTCCAGGGTCACTGAAGCTTTCTTT.

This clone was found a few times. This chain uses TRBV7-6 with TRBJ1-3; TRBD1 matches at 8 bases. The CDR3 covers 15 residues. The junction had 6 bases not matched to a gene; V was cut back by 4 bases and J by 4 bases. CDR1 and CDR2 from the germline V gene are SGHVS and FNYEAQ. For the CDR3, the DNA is TGTGCCAGCAGCTACGACAGGGGAGCCGGAAACACCATATATTTT. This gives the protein CASSYDRGAGNTIYF.

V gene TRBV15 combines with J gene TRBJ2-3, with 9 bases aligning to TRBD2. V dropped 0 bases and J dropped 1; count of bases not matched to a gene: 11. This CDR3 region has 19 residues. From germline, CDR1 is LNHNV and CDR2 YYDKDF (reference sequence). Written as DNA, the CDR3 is TGTGCCACCAGCAGAGATCTAGCGGGACTCACCTCTGGCACAGATACGCAGTATTTT. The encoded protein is CATSRDLAGLTSGTDTQYF.